These 12 T cell receptor beta chains were all obtained from the same sample, sequenced in a study of regulatory T cells in long-lasting Graves disease. The time point is: newly diagnosed GD, antithyroid drugs for less than 3 months. RNA from PBMCs was the source of the TCR library. Assembly of TCR beta libraries relied on iRepertoire HTBI primers together with Arm-PCR of CDR3 regions. TCRdb used MiXCR to reprocess the multiplex PCR reads, holding one entry per CDR3 protein. Of 440,000 or so distinct CDR3 sequences detected, around 17% appear once; the ten largest clones hold roughly 10%. The sample was also reused in another study, on T cells in Graves' hyperthyroidism and ophthalmopathy.

The sequences come from peripheral blood mononuclear cells (PBMCs), collected at new diagnosis, from a patient treated with antithyroid drugs. These TCRs come from a woman between 25 and 40 years old with Graves disease.

On this clonotype: A much more abundant neighbour one base away suggests this may be a read error. V is TRBV6-9 and J is TRBJ1-2; 9 nucleotides align to TRBD1. The CDR3 is 20 amino acids. Germline V gives CDR1 MNHGY, CDR2 SVAAGI. CDR3 sequence reads: CASSSFLPGQGPSRDYGYIF. CDR3 nucleotides: TGTGCCAGCAGTTCTTTCTTACCCGGACAGGGGCCAAGTCGTGACTATGGCTACATCTTC.

At least ten counts were recorded for this clonotype. This chain uses TRBV11-1 with TRBJ1-1; TRBD1 is a possible D gene (5 bases). The V end lost 1 base, the J end lost 1 base, and 10 bases lay between the germline ends. CDR3 length: 15 amino acids. Germline V gene lookup returns CDR1 SGHAT and CDR2 FQDESV (reference sequence). The CDR3 DNA follows: TGTGCCAGCAGCTTAGAATCCAGGGAGAACACTGAAGCTTTCTTT. It specifies CASSLESRENTEAFF.

Ten or more counts support this clonotype. The genes are TRBV28 and TRBJ2-1; D unresolved. Germline V gene sequence: CDR1 MDHEN, CDR2 SYDVKM. Trimming pared 6 bases from V and 11 bases from J, leaving 17 bases between. This CDR3 region has 13 residues. CDR3 residues: CASRFTSLGQQFF. Here the CDR3 DNA reads TGTGCCAGCAGGTTCACCTCCCTAGGGCAGCAGTTCTTC.

This clonotype was seen ten or more times. The V and J genes are TRBV28 and TRBJ2-7; maybe TRBD1 (6 bases). CDR1 and CDR2 (germline): MDHEN, SYDVKM. Deletions cut 6 bases from V and 3 bases from J, with 12 bases between. CDR3 size: 13 residues. The CDR3: CASRAGANYEQYF. CDR3 nucleotide sequence: TGTGCCAGCAGGGCAGGGGCAAACTACGAGCAGTACTTC.

The chain is built from TRBV20-1 and TRBJ2-4, with no clear D. V gave up 3 bases and J gave up 8 bases, with 20 bases separating them. The length of the CDR3 is 15 residues. Germline V lookup: CDR1 DFQATT, CDR2 SNEGSKA (reference sequence). The CDR3 DNA sequence: TGCAGTGCTAGTTTTCCCCCCCCCCGTAGGGACATTCAGTACTTC. This sequence encodes CSASFPPPRRDIQYF.

This clonotype was counted at least ten times. The rearrangement joins TRBV12-3 or TRBV12-4 to TRBJ2-7; D ambiguous. Trimming removed 7 bases at V and 5 bases at J, with 18 bases between. CDR3 length: 14 residues. The CDR3 here is CASTPNLKKDEQYF. DNA of the CDR3: TGTGCCAGCACCCCAAATCTAAAAAAGGACGAGCAGTACTTC.

The chain recombines TRBV15 with TRBJ2-5; 13 nucleotides align to TRBD2. Germline trimming cut 2 bases from V and 0 bases from J; bases unmatched to any gene: 12. Per the germline V gene, CDR1 is LNHNV and CDR2 is YYDKDF (reference sequence). CDR3 size: 20 residues. CDR3 sequence (DNA): TGTGCCACCAGCAGATACTACGCCGGGACTAGCGGGAATCACCAAGAGACCCAGTACTTC. This translates into CATSRYYAGTSGNHQETQYF. Variable domain in full (rest from reference TRBV15 and TRBJ2-5): DAMVIQNPRYQVTQFGKPVTLSCSQTLNHNVMYWYQQKSSQAPKLLFHYYDKDFNNEADTPDNFQSRRPNTSFCFLDIRSPGLGDTAMYLCATSRYYAGTSGNHQETQYFGPGTRLLVL.

V is TRBV4-1 and J is TRBJ1-2; D unclear. The CDR3 is 15 residues long. Germline loops: CDR1 MGHRA, CDR2 YSYEKL. Trimming removed 0 bases from V and 3 bases from J, with 11 bases in between. The CDR3 loop reads CASSQDFGQYYGYTF. The CDR3 DNA is TGCGCCAGCAGCCAAGATTTCGGGCAGTACTATGGCTACACCTTC.

This clonotype was picked up a small number of times. The V and J genes are TRBV27 and TRBJ2-2, with TRBD2 matching over 9 bases. This CDR3 spans 15 amino acids. Germline V gene data show CDR1 as MNHEY and CDR2 as SMNVEV (reference sequence). The V gene end was trimmed by 2 bases and the J gene end by 5 bases; junction bases not matched to a gene: 3. CDR3 nucleotide sequence: TGTGCCAGCAGTTTAGAGACTAGCGGTACCGGGGAGCTGTTTTTT. Residues: CASSLETSGTGELFF.

This clonotype came up many times. The gene calls are TRBV11-2 and TRBJ2-1; the match to TRBD2 covers 11 bases. Germline V gene sequence: CDR1 SGHAT, CDR2 FQNNGV. The length of the CDR3 is 17 residues. J gave up 5 bases and V 4 bases, and 10 bases lay outside the gene matches. For the CDR3, the DNA is TGTGCCAGCAGCTCCCAAATAGCGGGAGGGCCTCACAATGAGCAGTTCTTC. Translating it yields CASSSQIAGGPHNEQFF.

The table lists this clonotype with a few counts. The chain is built from TRBV7-8 and TRBJ2-7; 8 positions agree with TRBD1. Germline CDR1 and CDR2: SGHVS and FQNEAQ. Unmatched junction bases numbered 10, after V lost 0 bases and J lost 0 bases. The CDR3 is made up of 18 amino acids. The CDR3 here is CASSLAGDRRLLSYEQYF. The CDR3 coding sequence is TGTGCCAGCAGCTTAGCGGGGGACAGGCGACTCCTCTCCTACGAGCAGTACTTC.

The chain has TRBV5-1 and TRBJ1-1; D gene unclear. The CDR3 contains 14 residues. Germline CDR1 is SGHRS and CDR2 is YFSETQ. Trimming shortened V by 2 bases and J by 3 bases, and 11 bases separated the two germline ends. The DNA of the CDR3 is TGCGCCAGCAGCTTTAGGGCTGTAGACACTGAAGCTTTCTTT. Amino acids: CASSFRAVDTEAFF.